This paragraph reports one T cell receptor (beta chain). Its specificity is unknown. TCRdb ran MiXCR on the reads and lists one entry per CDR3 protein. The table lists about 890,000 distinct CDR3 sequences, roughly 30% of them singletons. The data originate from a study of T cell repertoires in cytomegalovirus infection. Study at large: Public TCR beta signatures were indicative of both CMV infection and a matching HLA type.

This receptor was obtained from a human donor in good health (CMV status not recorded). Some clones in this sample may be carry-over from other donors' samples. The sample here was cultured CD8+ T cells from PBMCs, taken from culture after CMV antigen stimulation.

CDR3 amino acids: CASSRPPTGSYNEQFF. DNA of the CDR3: TGTGCCAGCAGTCGACCCCCGACAGGAAGCTACAATGAGCAGTTCTTC. V gene TRBV7-6 combines with J gene TRBJ2-1; tentative D call: TRBD1 (6 bases). This CDR3 is built from 16 residues. Trimming stripped 6 bases from V and 3 bases from J, with 18 bases between. The germline V gene has CDR1 SGHVS and CDR2 FNYEAQ.